The 18 T cell receptor beta chains listed next were all sequenced from one sample in a study of OX40 agonist ivuxolimab in advanced cancers. Generated by immunoSEQ multiplex PCR, the TCRdb table keeps only in-frame clones and is missing some. This sample carries 50,000 to 55,000 clones, about four fifths of them seen once, and the ten largest clones take roughly 4.5%. This specimen was CD4+ or CD8+ T cells sorted from blood, taken in a trial of the OX40 agonist ivuxolimab. These receptors all come from an adult with an advanced solid tumor such as melanoma, head and neck, liver or kidney cancer.

The rearrangement links TRBV10-3 to TRBJ2-3; the D is unclear. Between the trimmed V and J ends, which lost 2 bases and 6 bases, there was a span of 9 bases. CDR1 is ENHRY, CDR2 SYGVKD, per germline. This CDR3 region has 13 residues. The CDR3: CAISEGLEDTQYF. As DNA, the CDR3 is TGTGCCATCAGTGAGGGGTTGGAGGATACGCAGTATTTT.

V usage is TRBV7-8 and J usage is TRBJ2-7; 14 bases agree with TRBD2. Germline V gives CDR1 SGHVS, CDR2 FQNEAQ. J lost 4 bases, V lost 4 bases, and 12 bases had no gene match. The CDR3 contains 18 residues. CDR3 sequence: CASSSGTSGRSMSYEQYF. In DNA form, the CDR3 reads TGTGCCAGCAGCTCGGGGACTAGCGGGAGATCGATGAGTTACGAGCAGTACTTC.

This clone was recorded once. In nucleotides, the CDR3 is TGTGCCAGCATAGCTGGGACTAGCGGGACCTACAATGAGCAGTTCTTC. This encodes CASIAGTSGTYNEQFF. This chain uses TRBV5-4 with TRBJ2-1, with 13 nucleotides matching TRBD2. This CDR3 region has 16 residues. Germline V gene data show CDR1 as SGHNT and CDR2 as YYREEE (reference sequence). V dropped 6 bases and J dropped 2; count of bases not matched to a gene: 5. Combining the CDR3 with reference TRBV5-4 and TRBJ2-1 gives the whole variable domain ETGVTQSPTHLIKTRGQQVTLRCSSQSGHNTVSWYQQALGQGPQFIFQYYREEENGRGNFPPRFSGLQFPNYSSELNVNALELDDSALYLCASIAGTSGTYNEQFFGPGTRLTVL.

This chain joins TRBV5-1 and TRBJ1-1, with D hard to call. V was trimmed by 2 bases and J by 3 bases, leaving 14 bases between them. CDR3 length: 15 amino acids. CDR1 is SGHRS and CDR2 is YFSETQ in the germline V gene. The CDR3 is CASSFGIGLYTEAFF. The CDR3 bases are TGCGCCAGCAGCTTCGGGATAGGGTTGTACACTGAAGCTTTCTTT.

The chain recombines TRBV6-1 with TRBJ2-7; D remains ambiguous. The CDR3 extends over 11 amino acids. Per the germline V gene, CDR1 is MNHNS and CDR2 is SASEGT. The V and J ends lost 4 bases and 10 bases respectively, with 11 bases between them. CDR3: CASSVGSGQYF. The CDR3 DNA sequence: TGTGCCAGCAGTGTCGGGTCCGGACAGTACTTC.

The V and J genes are TRBV21-1 and TRBJ2-7; the table's D call, TRBD1, has no DNA check behind it. TRBV21-1 corresponds to a pseudogene. The CDR3 loop spans 13 amino acids. CDR3 coding DNA: TGTGCCAGCAATCTCCAGGACATCTACGAGCAGTACTTC. Its translation: CASNLQDIYEQYF.

Only a few counts were recorded for this clone. This chain connects TRBV15 to TRBJ1-5, with TRBD1 as a possible D gene (5 bases). V lost 0 bases to trimming and J lost 7 bases, with 13 bases between them. Germline CDR1 is LNHNV and CDR2 is YYDKDF (reference sequence). There are 15 residues in the CDR3. CDR3 in amino acids: CATSRDRVGEQPQHF. The CDR3 bases are TGTGCCACCAGCAGAGATCGTGTGGGGGAACAGCCCCAGCATTTT.

The chain has TRBV27 and TRBJ2-1; tentatively, D is TRBD2 (5 bases). The CDR3 covers 13 residues. Trimming removed 5 bases from V and 8 bases from J, with 13 bases in between. The germline gives CDR1 MNHEY, CDR2 SMNVEV (reference sequence). CDR3 protein: CASSLPAGHEQFF. The CDR3 bases are TGTGCCAGCAGTCTACCCGCGGGCCATGAGCAGTTCTTC.

The V gene is TRBV7-2, the J gene TRBJ2-7, with TRBD2 matching over 8 bases. This CDR3 comprises 14 residues. The germline CDR1 and CDR2 sequences are SGHTA and FQGNSA. Trimming cost V 5 bases and J 2 bases; bases outside gene matches: 5. CDR3 coding DNA: TGTGCCAGCAGCGGACTAGCATTACCCTACGAGCAGTACTTC. Its translation: CASSGLALPYEQYF.

This chain joins TRBV6-5 and TRBJ2-7, with 8 bases fitting TRBD1. The CDR3 has 13 amino acids. V trimming: 7 bases; J trimming: 3 bases; junction bases outside the gene matches: 5. The V gene's germline CDR1 is MNHEY and CDR2 SVGAGI. The CDR3 here is CASTYGQGYEQYF. CDR3 DNA sequence: TGTGCCAGCACCTATGGACAGGGCTACGAGCAGTACTTC.

This clone was seen a few times. The rearrangement links TRBV29-1 to TRBJ2-2, with 10 bases aligning to TRBD1. Germline values: CDR1 SQVTM, CDR2 ANQGSEA. The CDR3 length is 14 residues. V lost 4 bases to trimming and J lost 3 bases; unmatched junction nucleotides: 2. Here the CDR3 DNA reads TGCAGCGTTGTCGGGACAGGGGACACCGGGGAGCTGTTTTTT. Its translation: CSVVGTGDTGELFF.

The V gene is TRBV14, the J gene TRBJ1-2; D is unresolved. The V gene's germline CDR1 is SGHDN and CDR2 FVKESK. The CDR3 has 14 residues. Trimming stripped 3 bases from V and 4 bases from J, with 12 bases between. CDR3 sequence reads: CASSQMQSSYGYTF. The DNA for the CDR3 is TGTGCCAGCAGCCAGATGCAAAGTTCCTATGGCTACACCTTC.

The V and J genes are TRBV28 and TRBJ2-1; 9 bases map to TRBD2. The CDR3 contains 17 residues. Germline V gives CDR1 MDHEN, CDR2 SYDVKM. The trim removed 9 bases at V and 0 bases at J, leaving 12 bases unmatched. The CDR3 sequence is CASRSGSVLFSYNEQFF. The CDR3, as DNA: TGTGCCAGTCGTAGCGGGAGTGTGCTTTTCTCCTACAATGAGCAGTTCTTC.

This sequence joins TRBV2 and TRBJ2-1, with a tentative D call TRBD1 (6 bases). V was pared by 6 bases and J by 8 bases, with 11 bases between. The CDR3 has 12 amino acids. The V gene's germline CDR1 is SNHLY and CDR2 FYNNEI. CDR3 DNA sequence: TGTGCCAGCAGACCAGGGGTCCATGAGCAGTTCTTC. Amino acid sequence: CASRPGVHEQFF.

This clone was detected only once. The rearrangement uses TRBV19 and TRBJ1-6; tentative D call: TRBD1 (6 bases). V lost 4 bases to trimming and J lost 7 bases, with 14 bases between them. This CDR3 has 15 residues. Germline loops: CDR1 LNHDA, CDR2 SQIVND (reference sequence). CDR3 in amino acids: CASSTQGLGNSPLHF. The CDR3 DNA follows: TGTGCCAGTAGTACACAGGGATTAGGGAATTCACCCCTCCACTTT. Using reference TRBV19 and TRBJ1-6 for the parts outside the CDR3, the full variable domain is DGGITQSPKYLFRKEGQNVTLSCEQNLNHDAMYWYRQDPGQGLRLIYYSQIVNDFQKGDIAEGYSVSREKKESFPLTVTSAQKNPTAFYLCASSTQGLGNSPLHFGNGTRLTVT.

The V call is TRBV27, the J call TRBJ2-3; 7 nucleotides align to TRBD2. The CDR3 consists of 16 residues. J lost 2 bases, V lost 8 bases, and 13 bases had no gene match. Germline lookup yields CDR1 MNHEY and CDR2 SMNVEV (reference sequence). CDR3 bases: TGTGCCAGCGGGAAGAGGAGGGAGGGGCACACAGATACGCAGTATTTT. Translation gives CASGKRREGHTDTQYF.

The chain recombines TRBV19 with TRBJ2-3; D is perhaps TRBD2 (5 bases). Germline V CDR1 and CDR2: LNHDA, SQIVND (reference sequence). Trimming cost V 10 bases and J 0 bases, with 11 bases left between them. The length of the CDR3 is 13 residues. Written as DNA, the CDR3 is TGTGCCACCGAGGGCGGAAGCACAGATACGCAGTATTTT. It translates to CATEGGSTDTQYF.

DNA for the CDR3: TGTGCCAGCAGCCTCACCGGGGCTAGCGGGACCGGGGAGCTGTTTTTT. Encoded protein: CASSLTGASGTGELFF. This chain links TRBV7-6 with TRBJ2-2, with 8 positions matching TRBD2. The CDR3 has 16 amino acids. V shed 5 bases and J 5 bases; nucleotides not matched to a gene: 10. Germline assignment: CDR1 SGHVS and CDR2 FNYEAQ.